Detailed here is one TCR beta chain. The protocol was immunoSEQ multiplex PCR, while the TCRdb copy is restricted to in-frame clones and leaves out a portion. The sample records about 170,000 clones, roughly 90% being singletons. This entry belongs to a study of T cell responses to AZD1222 COVID-19 vaccine. The CDR3 runs 18 residues. The V segment lost 3 bases and the J segment 6 bases; nucleotides outside the gene matches: 17. Germline assignment: CDR1 DFQATT and CDR2 SNEGSKA (reference sequence). The input for sequencing was peripheral blood, taken on day 0 of AZD1222 vaccination. This TCR was sampled from an adult in good health. This rearrangement joins TRBV20-1 to TRBJ1-1, with 12 positions matching TRBD1. CDR3 protein: CSASGFRDRGLFEAEAFF. The CDR3 coding sequence is TGCAGTGCTAGTGGTTTTCGGGACAGGGGGCTATTTGAAGCTGAAGCTTTCTTT.